The sequence of this TCR beta chain was determined in a study of CD8+CD57+ T cells in acquired aplastic anemia listed by TCRdb under 2018. Background on the whole study: A mean of around 3.2 ug of DNA, ranging from roughly 0.17 to 30 ug, was extracted from sorted CD4+ and CD8+ cells. CD8+CD57+ expansion was defined as frequency above the mean frequency observed in healthy subjects. The study at large found these results: CD8+ Simpson's diversity did not differ significantly between patients and healthy controls (P=0.060). Twenty-nine CD8+ CDR3 sequences were shared between patients and controls but appeared highly expressed in patients and within their immunodominant clones.

TCR beta VDJ combination and CDR3 sequence profiling used genomic DNA as the template. TCR repertoire sequencing was run on an Illumina HiSeq 2000. In the authors' own workflow: TRBV/TRBJ rearrangement plots, CDR3 size and DJ length profiles, and Simpson's diversity index were used to evaluate the repertoires. The immunodominant clone was defined as the most abundant DNA sequence in deep sequencing data. CDR3 amino acid sequences were checked for sharing between subjects and were compared against published repertoires and the VDJdb database. TCRdb trimmed public reads at Q25 via fastp, called clones via MiXCR and kept in-frame beta chains. Rows with a matching CDR3 protein are joined into one entry that keeps the most common DNA and genes. TCRdb's processing, not the authors' own work, is the source of the V and J calls. The sample contains over 150,000 distinct CDR3 sequences, roughly two thirds of them found a single time. 40% to 55% of the sample is taken by the ten largest.

The CDR3 measures 13 amino acids from cysteine to phenylalanine. Only the CDR3 part of the read is kept: 39 bases, read in frame from the first base. CDR1 and CDR2 are drawn from the germline V gene: SGDLS, YYNGEE. For this clonotype: What this receptor recognizes is not known. No quality values exist for individual bases; no much larger clone is one base distant.

Flow cytometry had shown CD8+CD57+ cell expansion in the patients selected for sequencing. Every patient had severe acquired aplastic anemia, diagnosed using the International Study of Aplastic Anemia and Agranulocytosis and Camitta criteria. No therapy had been received by the patients at the time of blood sampling. TCR repertoires of sorted CD4+ and CD8+ blood T cells from severe aplastic anemia patients and healthy subjects were deep-sequenced in the study. In the USA, patient enrollment took place under clinicaltrials.gov protocols 00001620, 01623167, 00001397, 00071045, 00081523 and 00961064. Ficoll-Paque density gradient centrifugation was used to isolate peripheral blood mononuclear cells. CD4+ and CD8+ T cells were sorted by FACS or magnetic beads before DNA extraction.

The sample comprised sorted CD4+, CD8+, or CD8+CD57+ T cells (not recorded which) from PBMCs. The sequence is built from TRBV9 and TRBJ1-6; TRBD1 lines up with 8 middle nucleotides. This TCR derives from a human donor with aplastic anemia. The bases read TGTGCACCCGACAGGGGCGATAATTCACCCCTCCACTTT. Translated, this gives CAPDRGDNSPLHF.